The 30 T cell receptor beta chains reported below all come from one sample, sequenced in a study of T cell changes during pregnancy in multiple sclerosis. Only in-frame clones appear in the TCRdb table, and some are missing; sequencing was by immunoSEQ multiplex PCR. The repertoire holds under 20,000 clones, around 89% seen once, with approximately 7.4% in the top ten. The sample in question was CD8+ T cells from peripheral blood mononuclear cells, obtained in the second trimester of pregnancy. Every receptor here comes from a female donor in good health, enrolled as a control in a pregnancy study.

The genes are TRBV2 and TRBJ2-7, with D possibly being TRBD2 (5 bases). V was shortened by 6 bases and J by 0 bases, with 15 bases between the two germline ends. Germline CDR1 and CDR2: SNHLY and FYNNEI. The CDR3 length is 15 residues. The CDR3 loop reads CASRPQSGSSYEQYF. The CDR3 nucleotides are TGTGCCAGCAGGCCCCAATCGGGAAGCTCCTACGAGCAGTACTTC.

The J gene is TRBJ2-7, the V gene TRBV27; the match to TRBD1 covers 12 bases. V lost 10 bases, J lost 1 base, and 8 bases stayed unmatched. This CDR3 comprises 15 residues. Germline V gives CDR1 MNHEY, CDR2 SMNVEV (reference sequence). In DNA form, the CDR3 reads TGTGCCACTAGCTGGGACAGGGGGCAATCCTACGAGCAGTACTTC. Protein sequence: CATSWDRGQSYEQYF.

This clone was seen a single time. The CDR3 sequence: CASSPLLGESYEQYF. The CDR3 DNA is TGCGCCAGCAGCCCCTTACTCGGGGAATCCTACGAGCAGTACTTC. The chain links TRBV4-1 to TRBJ2-5; a possible D gene is TRBD2 (5 bases). The better agreement between TRBJ2-7 and the DNA end casts doubt on the J call. CDR3 size: 15 residues. Germline V CDR1 and CDR2: MGHRA, YSYEKL.

This chain joins TRBV28 and TRBJ2-5; 9 bases are a match to TRBD1. Germline V gene sequence: CDR1 MDHEN, CDR2 SYDVKM. The junction had 3 bases not matched to a gene; V was cut back by 6 bases and J by 4 bases. The CDR3 length is 13 residues. The CDR3 spells CASSSDRGETQYF. DNA for the CDR3: TGTGCCAGCAGCTCGGACAGGGGAGAGACCCAGTACTTC.

This sequence joins TRBV7-6 and TRBJ2-7, with TRBD1 matching 10 bases. Trimming took 5 bases from V and 5 from J; bases not matched to a gene: 6. Germline CDR1 reads SGHVS; CDR2 reads FNYEAQ. This CDR3 is built from 14 residues. CDR3 loop: CASSPRGQGDEQYF. In nucleotides, the CDR3 is TGTGCCAGCAGCCCGCGCGGACAGGGGGACGAGCAGTACTTC.

V gene TRBV9 combines with J gene TRBJ2-3; perhaps TRBD2 as D (5 bases). CDR1 is SGDLS and CDR2 is YYNGEE in the germline V gene. V was clipped by 3 bases and J by 4 bases, with 12 bases between them. The CDR3 totals 14 residues. CDR3 region: CASSEREKADTQYF. As DNA, the CDR3 is TGTGCCAGCAGCGAGAGGGAGAAGGCAGATACGCAGTATTTT.

This rearrangement joins TRBV6-1 to TRBJ2-1, with 8 bases fitting TRBD2. CDR1 is MNHNS and CDR2 is SASEGT in the germline V gene. The CDR3 runs 14 residues. The V gene end was trimmed by 4 bases and the J gene end by 9 bases; junction bases not matched to a gene: 8. The CDR3 DNA follows: TGTGCCAGCAGTGTAGGCGGGGGGCCAAGTGAGCAGTTCTTC. It yields the protein CASSVGGGPSEQFF.

This rearrangement joins TRBV5-3 to TRBJ1-1; perhaps TRBD1 as D (6 bases). TRBV5-3 carries the ORF label, with uncertain function. Trimming removed 4 bases from V and 1 base from J, with 17 bases in between. The CDR3 contains 16 residues. The DNA for the CDR3 is TGTGCCAGAAGCACCAGGCACCGGACAGCGAACACTGAAGCTTTCTTT. Translating gives CARSTRHRTANTEAFF.

CDR3 protein: CASSPTGGTDTQYF. The DNA of the CDR3 is TGTGCCAGCAGCCCGACAGGGGGAACAGATACGCAGTATTTT. The rearrangement links TRBV6-4 to TRBJ2-3; the match to TRBD1 covers 9 bases. The CDR3 extends over 14 amino acids. Germline assignment: CDR1 MRHNA and CDR2 SNTAGT. J lost 3 bases, V lost 6 bases, and 4 bases had no gene match.

The rearrangement joins TRBV6-1 to TRBJ2-6; TRBD2 agrees at 7 bases. Per germline, CDR1 MNHNS and CDR2 SASEGT. V dropped 3 bases and J dropped 3; count of bases not matched to a gene: 2. CDR3 length equals 15 residues. The CDR3 coding sequence is TGTGCCAGCAGTGAGTCGGGGGGTGGGGCCAACGTCCTGACTTTC. It encodes CASSESGGGANVLTF.

The V gene is TRBV19, the J gene TRBJ2-5, with TRBD1 matching over 10 bases. CDR1 and CDR2 from the germline V gene are LNHDA and SQIVND (reference sequence). This CDR3 comprises 17 residues. Trimming took 3 bases from V and 0 from J; bases not matched to a gene: 7. CDR3 protein: CASSIQGQGGYQETQYF. The CDR3 DNA sequence: TGTGCCAGTAGTATCCAAGGACAGGGGGGGTACCAAGAGACCCAGTACTTC.

The genes are TRBV28 and TRBJ1-1, with 7 bases matching TRBD1. J lost 5 bases, V lost 6 bases, and 9 bases had no gene match. Germline V lookup: CDR1 MDHEN, CDR2 SYDVKM. CDR3 length: 14 amino acids. In DNA, the CDR3 is TGTGCCAGCAGCGAACAGGGGAAGGGGACTGAAGCTTTCTTT. Protein sequence: CASSEQGKGTEAFF.

The gene calls are TRBV6-1 and TRBJ2-7; perhaps TRBD2 as D (5 bases). The germline gives CDR1 MNHNS, CDR2 SASEGT. The CDR3 contains 13 residues. Deletions cut 1 base from V and 6 bases from J, with 10 bases between. CDR3: CASSEVALAEQYF. The CDR3 nucleotides are TGTGCCAGCAGTGAAGTGGCGCTAGCCGAGCAGTACTTC.

This clone was seen once. This CDR3 is CASSSGVVNTGELFF. CDR3 sequence (DNA): TGTGCCAGCAGCAGTGGTGTAGTAAACACCGGGGAGCTGTTTTTT. The J gene is TRBJ2-2, the V gene TRBV13, with D unclear. The CDR3 extends over 15 amino acids. Germline V gene data show CDR1 as PRHDT and CDR2 as FYEKMQ (reference sequence). The ends were cut back, 5 bases at V and 2 bases at J, with 12 bases in the middle.

The chain recombines TRBV9 with TRBJ2-1; a possible D gene is TRBD1 (5 bases). Deletions cut 3 bases from V and 3 bases from J, with 19 bases between. Germline loops: CDR1 SGDLS, CDR2 YYNGEE. The CDR3 is 17 amino acids. The CDR3 reads CASSDDPGASVYNEQFF. DNA for the CDR3: TGTGCCAGCAGCGACGACCCTGGGGCCTCGGTCTACAATGAGCAGTTCTTC.

The chain has TRBV29-1 and TRBJ2-6; D possibly corresponds to TRBD1 (6 bases). CDR1 SQVTM and CDR2 ANQGSEA come from the germline V gene. The CDR3 runs to 12 residues. CDR3 nucleotide sequence: TGCGCCCCGTTGACACAGGGCAACGTCCTGACTTTC. This sequence encodes CAPLTQGNVLTF.

In DNA form, the CDR3 reads TGTGCCAGCAGCTTGCTGGCGGGGGTGGATGAGCAGTTCTTC. It is translated as CASSLLAGVDEQFF. This sequence joins TRBV5-5 and TRBJ2-1; TRBD2 matches 7 bases. The germline gives CDR1 SGHKS, CDR2 YYEKEE (reference sequence). The length of the CDR3 is 14 residues. Trimming cost V 1 base and J 8 bases; bases outside gene matches: 6.

The chain carries TRBV5-4 and TRBJ1-6, with D uncertain. Trimming removed 4 bases from V and 9 bases from J, with 17 bases in between. There are 15 residues in the CDR3. CDR1 is SGHNT, CDR2 YYREEE, per germline (reference sequence). The CDR3: CASSPGNRLPSPLHF. The DNA for the CDR3 is TGTGCCAGCAGCCCGGGGAACAGACTACCTTCACCCCTCCACTTT.

V and J are TRBV7-9 and TRBJ2-7; 7 bases line up with TRBD2. The CDR3 runs 13 residues. Germline CDR1 and CDR2: SEHNR and FQNEAQ (reference sequence). The V gene end was trimmed by 5 bases and the J gene end by 3 bases; junction bases not matched to a gene: 4. Here the CDR3 reads CASSPPGGYEQYF. CDR3 in DNA: TGTGCCAGCAGCCCCCCGGGGGGCTACGAGCAGTACTTC.

This chain uses TRBV7-8 with TRBJ2-7; TRBD1 agrees at 8 bases. Losses at the gene ends were 4 bases for V and 5 bases for J; bases not matched to a gene: 10. Germline V gene lookup returns CDR1 SGHVS and CDR2 FQNEAQ. The CDR3 contains 15 residues. The CDR3 DNA is TGTGCCAGCAGCTCCCATCCAGGGACAGGTAACGAGCAGTACTTC. This sequence encodes CASSSHPGTGNEQYF.

The chain has TRBV7-9 and TRBJ1-2; D remains ambiguous. Trimming removed 0 bases at V and 4 bases at J, with 15 bases between. This CDR3 comprises 16 residues. The V gene's germline CDR1 is SEHNR and CDR2 FQNEAQ (reference sequence). CDR3 sequence (DNA): TGTGCCAGCAGCTTAGCGTTAACAGCCACCTTCTATGGCTACACCTTC. It codes for CASSLALTATFYGYTF.

The CDR3 here is CASRNKRTRVYNEQFF. In DNA, the CDR3 is TGTGCCAGCAGAAATAAACGGACTAGAGTATACAATGAGCAGTTCTTC. V and J are TRBV28 and TRBJ2-1; the match to TRBD2 covers 7 bases. The germline CDR1 and CDR2 sequences are MDHEN and SYDVKM. The CDR3 is 16 residues long. V was clipped by 6 bases and J by 4 bases; unmatched bases: 12.

Comment on this clone: Different DNA sequences within this sample yield the same CDR3. The gene calls are TRBV30 and TRBJ2-1, with TRBD2 matching over 9 bases. V was clipped by 3 bases and J by 0 bases; unmatched bases: 9. CDR3 length equals 17 residues. Germline values: CDR1 GTSNPN, CDR2 SVGIG (reference sequence). CDR3 nucleotides: TGTGCCTGGAGGGGGTGGCTAGCGGGGCGCTCCTACAATGAGCAGTTCTTC. Translating it yields CAWRGWLAGRSYNEQFF.

This clone has just one count. The chain recombines TRBV27 with TRBJ2-1; TRBD1 is a possible D gene (5 bases). V was shortened by 2 bases and J by 10 bases, with 9 bases between the two germline ends. CDR1 is MNHEY, CDR2 SMNVEV, per germline (reference sequence). The CDR3 length is 12 residues. CDR3 sequence: CASSLGAAEQFF. CDR3 nucleotides: TGTGCCAGCAGTTTAGGGGCAGCCGAGCAGTTCTTC.

This chain uses TRBV25-1 with TRBJ2-1, with TRBD2 identical over 9 bases. Germline CDR1 and CDR2: MGHDK and SYGVNS. With 8 bases clipped from V and 12 bases from J, the junction kept 14 bases outside the gene matches. This CDR3 is 14 amino acids long. The CDR3 DNA follows: TGTGCCAGCGCCGAGCGGGAGGTCCCAATGACGCAGTTCTTC. Amino acid sequence: CASAEREVPMTQFF.

The V call is TRBV4-1, the J call TRBJ2-2; D not resolved. The germline CDR1 and CDR2 sequences are MGHRA and YSYEKL. V was pared by 4 bases and J by 5 bases, with 5 bases between. The CDR3 contains 12 residues. The DNA for the CDR3 is TGCGCCAGCAGCCCGGAGACCGGGGAGCTGTTTTTT. This gives the protein CASSPETGELFF.

The V gene is TRBV2, the J gene TRBJ1-1; D unresolved. The CDR3 is made up of 16 amino acids. Germline CDR1 is SNHLY and CDR2 is FYNNEI. V gave up 2 bases and J gave up 0 bases, with 13 bases separating them. DNA of the CDR3: TGTGCCAGCAGTGAAACGGTCGGAGAGTTGAACACTGAAGCTTTCTTT. It encodes CASSETVGELNTEAFF.

The chain combines TRBV13 with TRBJ2-7, with D possibly matching TRBD1 (6 bases). Germline loops: CDR1 PRHDT, CDR2 FYEKMQ (reference sequence). The V and J ends lost 4 bases and 1 base respectively, with 8 bases between them. The CDR3 extends over 13 amino acids. CDR3 amino acids: CASSSGQSYEQYF. Here the CDR3 DNA reads TGTGCCAGCAGCTCGGGACAATCCTACGAGCAGTACTTC.

The V call is TRBV2, the J call TRBJ1-1; TRBD1 is a possible D gene (5 bases). Germline V gene data show CDR1 as SNHLY and CDR2 as FYNNEI. Deletions cut 7 bases from V and 10 bases from J, with 10 bases between. The CDR3 has 10 residues. CDR3 sequence: CASKGRAAFF. The CDR3, as DNA: TGTGCCAGCAAAGGCAGGGCAGCTTTCTTT.

The CDR3 is CASSWWQGFSYNEQFF. The CDR3 nucleotides are TGTGCCAGCAGTTGGTGGCAGGGCTTTTCCTACAATGAGCAGTTCTTC. V gene TRBV27 combines with J gene TRBJ2-1, with a tentative D call TRBD1 (5 bases). The CDR3 has 16 amino acids. Trimming stripped 4 bases from V and 1 base from J, with 14 bases between. The germline CDR1 and CDR2 sequences are MNHEY and SMNVEV (reference sequence).